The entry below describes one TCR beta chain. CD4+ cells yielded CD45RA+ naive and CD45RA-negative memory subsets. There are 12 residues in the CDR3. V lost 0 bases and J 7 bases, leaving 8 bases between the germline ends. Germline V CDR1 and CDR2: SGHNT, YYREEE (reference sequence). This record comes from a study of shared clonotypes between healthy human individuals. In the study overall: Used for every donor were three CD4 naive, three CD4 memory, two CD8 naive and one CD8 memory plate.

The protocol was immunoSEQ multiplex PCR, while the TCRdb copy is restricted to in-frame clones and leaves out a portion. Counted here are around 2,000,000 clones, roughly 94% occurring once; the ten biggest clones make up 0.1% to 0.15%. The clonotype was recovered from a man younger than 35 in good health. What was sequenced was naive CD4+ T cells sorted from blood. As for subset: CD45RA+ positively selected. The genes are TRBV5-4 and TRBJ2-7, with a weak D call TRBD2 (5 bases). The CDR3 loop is CASSLGGREQYF. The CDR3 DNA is TGTGCCAGCAGCTTGGGAGGGCGGGAGCAGTACTTC.